A single sample is the source of the 28 T cell receptor beta chains below, sequenced in a study of blood T cell repertoires in COVID-19. Generated by immunoSEQ multiplex PCR, the TCRdb table keeps only in-frame clones and is missing some. Of hundreds of thousands of clones detected, 85% to 90% appear once; the ten largest clones hold 0.9% to 1.1%. The specimen sequenced was PBMCs or T cells enriched from blood (not recorded which). Receptor source: a man younger than 35 who had recovered from COVID-19.

V is TRBV12-5 and J is TRBJ2-3; TRBD2 matches at 11 bases. V lost 0 bases and J lost 5; bases outside the gene matches: 10. The CDR3 loop spans 18 amino acids. Germline V gene sequence: CDR1 LGHNT, CDR2 FRNRAP. The CDR3 here is CASGLVRSSGGEVDTQYF. The CDR3 nucleotides are TGTGCTAGTGGTTTGGTACGGAGTAGCGGGGGGGAAGTAGATACGCAGTATTTT.

J is TRBJ2-3 and V is TRBV3-1 (or the pseudogene TRBV3-2), with TRBD1 identical over 7 bases. Germline CDR1 is LGHDT and CDR2 is YNNKEL (reference sequence). The CDR3 loop spans 15 amino acids. V was pared by 4 bases and J by 3 bases, with 7 bases of the junction left unmatched. Here the CDR3 DNA reads TGTGCCAGCAGCCCCCGGACAGGCGGAACAGATACGCAGTATTTT. As protein: CASSPRTGGTDTQYF.

This chain connects TRBV19 to TRBJ2-7; D gene uncertain. This CDR3 has 13 amino acids. Trimming left V 6 bases short and J 3 bases short, with 12 bases between. Germline V gives CDR1 LNHDA, CDR2 SQIVND (reference sequence). CDR3 DNA sequence: TGTGCCAGTAGCGCCGGGTTTTACTACGAGCAGTACTTC. Its translation is CASSAGFYYEQYF.

The J gene is TRBJ2-5, the V gene TRBV19; TRBD1 agrees at 9 bases. Germline-derived CDR1 and CDR2 are LNHDA and SQIVND (reference sequence). The CDR3 runs 15 residues. The J segment lost 0 bases and the V segment lost 5 bases, leaving 4 bases of the junction unmatched. CDR3 nucleotide sequence: TGTGCCAGTAGTCGGACAGGGGTCCACCAAGAGACCCAGTACTTC. This gives the protein CASSRTGVHQETQYF. Using reference TRBV19 and TRBJ2-5 for the parts outside the CDR3, the full variable domain is DGGITQSPKYLFRKEGQNVTLSCEQNLNHDAMYWYRQDPGQGLRLIYYSQIVNDFQKGDIAEGYSVSREKKESFPLTVTSAQKNPTAFYLCASSRTGVHQETQYFGPGTRLLVL.

The chain uses TRBV4-1 and TRBJ2-7; a possible D gene is TRBD1 (6 bases). The CDR3 runs to 14 residues. The V end was cut by 0 bases, the J end by 6 bases, with 12 bases between. Germline V CDR1 and CDR2: MGHRA, YSYEKL. CDR3 sequence (DNA): TGCGCCAGCAGCCAAGAACAGGGTTTGGGCGAGCAGTACTTC. Translating it yields CASSQEQGLGEQYF.

This clone was detected only once. The chain combines TRBV21-1 with TRBJ2-3; the table calls TRBD2, which could not be checked here. TRBV21-1 is tagged as a pseudogene. The CDR3 consists of 20 residues. Written as DNA, the CDR3 is TGTGCCAGCAGCAAAGATGGGTCGCGGGAGGGCCCGGAGTACACAGATACGCAGTATTTT. Amino acids: CASSKDGSREGPEYTDTQYF.

This sequence joins TRBV6-5 and TRBJ1-2, with TRBD1 matching 8 bases. The CDR3 length is 15 residues. The V gene end was trimmed by 6 bases and the J gene end by 0 bases; junction bases not matched to a gene: 6. Germline assignment: CDR1 MNHEY and CDR2 SVGAGI. The CDR3 DNA is TGTGCCAGCAGCCTCTCAGGGGGCTCTAACTATGGCTACACCTTC. Translated, it gives CASSLSGGSNYGYTF.

The gene calls are TRBV6-1 and TRBJ2-7, with 13 bases aligning to TRBD2. The germline CDR1 and CDR2 sequences are MNHNS and SASEGT. The CDR3 contains 19 residues. Trimming took 4 bases from V and 3 from J; bases not matched to a gene: 15. The CDR3 sequence: CASSGLRGTSGETIYEQYF. DNA of the CDR3: TGTGCCAGCAGTGGCCTGAGGGGGACTAGCGGGGAAACGATCTACGAGCAGTACTTC.

V usage is TRBV15 and J usage is TRBJ2-2; 7 positions agree with TRBD1. The germline CDR1 and CDR2 sequences are LNHNV and YYDKDF (reference sequence). V dropped 1 base and J dropped 6; count of bases not matched to a gene: 5. This CDR3 region has 15 residues. CDR3 in DNA: TGTGCCACCAGCAGAGGACAGGGCGAGCCCGGGGAGCTGTTTTTT. This sequence encodes CATSRGQGEPGELFF.

V gene TRBV28 combines with J gene TRBJ1-1, with D perhaps matching TRBD1 (6 bases). This CDR3 contains 14 residues. Germline CDR1 reads MDHEN; CDR2 reads SYDVKM. Trimming stripped 6 bases from V and 12 bases from J, with 23 bases between. The CDR3 sequence: CASRRQAVQADSFF. In nucleotides, the CDR3 is TGTGCCAGCAGGAGACAGGCGGTACAGGCTGATTCTTTCTTT.

This chain links TRBV7-2 with TRBJ2-7, with 9 nucleotides matching TRBD2. Per germline, CDR1 SGHTA and CDR2 FQGNSA. V dropped 5 bases and J dropped 3; count of bases not matched to a gene: 11. CDR3 length: 16 amino acids. CDR3 nucleotides: TGTGCCAGCAGCCTCCAAGGGGGTAGCGGGGGCTACGAGCAGTACTTC. Translating gives CASSLQGGSGGYEQYF.

The chain employs TRBV7-9 and TRBJ2-2; 11 nucleotides align to TRBD2. The germline V gene encodes CDR1 SEHNR and CDR2 FQNEAQ (reference sequence). The V segment lost 0 bases and the J segment 2 bases; nucleotides outside the gene matches: 5. The CDR3 covers 18 residues. The DNA of the CDR3 is TGTGCCAGCAGCTTAGCTGGGACTAGCGGATTAAACACCGGGGAGCTGTTTTTT. Amino acids: CASSLAGTSGLNTGELFF.

The chain couples TRBV28 to TRBJ2-5, with a tentative D call TRBD2 (6 bases). Trimming took 11 bases from V and 3 from J, leaving 19 bases between them. The CDR3 is made up of 14 amino acids. The germline V gene encodes CDR1 MDHEN and CDR2 SYDVKM. The CDR3 region is CAGGRRDLKETQYF. In DNA, the CDR3 is TGTGCCGGGGGGAGGCGGGATTTGAAAGAGACCCAGTACTTC. The whole variable domain, remainder taken from reference TRBV28 and TRBJ2-5, is DVKVTQSSRYLVKRTGEKVFLECVQDMDHENMFWYRQDPGLGLRLIYFSYDVKMKEKGDIPEGYSVSREKKERFSLILESASTNQTSMYLCAGGRRDLKETQYFGPGTRLLVL.

This chain links TRBV6-2 or TRBV6-3 with TRBJ2-1; 8 positions match TRBD1. The CDR3 is 15 residues long. The V gene's germline CDR1 is MNHEY and CDR2 SVGEGT. The trim removed 2 bases at V and 8 bases at J, leaving 8 bases unmatched. The DNA for the CDR3 is TGTGCCAGCAGTTACAGGGCTCAGGGGGCGGATGAGCAGTTCTTC. Protein product: CASSYRAQGADEQFF.

V is TRBV7-9 and J is TRBJ1-2, with D perhaps TRBD1 (5 bases). CDR1 is SEHNR and CDR2 is FQNEAQ in the germline V gene (reference sequence). Trimming shortened V by 3 bases and J by 6 bases, and 14 bases separated the two germline ends. The CDR3 consists of 14 residues. This CDR3 is CASSFGRDVNGYTF. The CDR3 region has the DNA TGTGCCAGCAGCTTCGGCAGGGATGTGAATGGCTACACCTTC.

The chain recombines TRBV6-1 with TRBJ2-7, with 13 bases aligning to TRBD2. The CDR3 is made up of 15 amino acids. V lost 6 bases to trimming and J lost 6 bases; unmatched junction nucleotides: 8. Looked up from germline, CDR1 is MNHNS and CDR2 is SASEGT. DNA for the CDR3: TGTGCCAGCAGCGACGGGACTAGCGGGGAGTTCGAGCAGTACTTC. Its protein product is CASSDGTSGEFEQYF.

V and J are TRBV2 and TRBJ2-7, with 9 positions matching TRBD2. CDR1 is SNHLY and CDR2 is FYNNEI in the germline V gene. V was pared by 7 bases and J by 5 bases, with 9 bases of the junction left unmatched. This CDR3 contains 14 residues. CDR3 in DNA: TGTGCCAGCACCTATCTAGCGGGATCGAACGAGCAGTACTTC. It specifies CASTYLAGSNEQYF.

This chain uses TRBV2 with TRBJ1-6, with a possible D match to TRBD1 (6 bases). The CDR3 contains 13 residues. Trimming pared 8 bases from V and 6 bases from J, leaving 11 bases between. Germline CDR1 SNHLY, CDR2 FYNNEI. The chain's CDR3 is CASDGTSNSPLHF. The CDR3 DNA sequence: TGTGCCAGCGATGGGACAAGTAATTCACCCCTCCACTTT.

This clone has more than one count but fewer than ten. This chain links TRBV18 with TRBJ1-2; D call uncertain. CDR3 length: 13 amino acids. The germline V and J ends were trimmed by 2 bases and 8 bases, with 12 bases remaining between them. Looked up from germline, CDR1 is KGHSH and CDR2 is LQKENI. The CDR3 DNA reads as TGTGCCAGCTCACCAGGGCAGGTCGAAGGCTACACCTTC. Amino acids: CASSPGQVEGYTF.

This chain connects TRBV7-9 to TRBJ2-7; 9 bases fit TRBD1. The CDR3 spans 14 residues. Trimming at V came to 4 bases and at J to 3 bases, leaving 4 bases not matched to a gene. Germline V lookup: CDR1 SEHNR, CDR2 FQNEAQ (reference sequence). CDR3 nucleotides: TGTGCCAGCAGCTCCTGGGACAGGGTCTACGAGCAGTACTTC. Residues: CASSSWDRVYEQYF.

J is TRBJ1-2 and V is TRBV7-2; TRBD1 matches 7 bases. Trimming took 4 bases from V and 2 from J; bases not matched to a gene: 4. Germline CDR1 is SGHTA and CDR2 is FQGNSA. This CDR3 spans 14 amino acids. The CDR3 sequence is CASSSSGGNYGYTF. Here the CDR3 DNA reads TGTGCCAGCAGCTCGTCAGGGGGGAACTATGGCTACACCTTC.

V gene TRBV29-1 combines with J gene TRBJ2-1; possible D gene TRBD1, 6 bases. Germline V gene data show CDR1 as SQVTM and CDR2 as ANQGSEA. CDR3 length: 13 amino acids. Trimming stripped 1 base from V and 8 bases from J, with 12 bases between. As DNA, the CDR3 is TGCAGCGTTGAAGTGGTCAGGGGCCATGAGCAGTTCTTC. Its protein product is CSVEVVRGHEQFF.

The chain is built from TRBV5-1 and TRBJ1-1; 7 nucleotides match TRBD1. CDR3 length: 14 amino acids. Looked up from germline, CDR1 is SGHRS and CDR2 is YFSETQ. Losses at the gene ends were 1 base for V and 0 bases for J; bases not matched to a gene: 0. Here the CDR3 reads CASSLTGVNTEAFF. In nucleotides, the CDR3 is TGCGCCAGCAGCTTGACAGGGGTGAACACTGAAGCTTTCTTT.

This clone has just a few counts. The chain couples TRBV4-2 to TRBJ2-7; no reliable D call. The CDR3 has 16 residues. V lost 0 bases and J 6 bases, leaving 18 bases between the germline ends. Germline V lookup: CDR1 LGHNA, CDR2 YNFKEQ. The CDR3 DNA follows: TGTGCCAGCAGCCAAGATGTTACGGTACGAGGCTCCGAGCAGTACTTC. It codes for CASSQDVTVRGSEQYF.

V gene TRBV5-1 combines with J gene TRBJ2-5; 10 bases agree with TRBD2. The CDR3 totals 16 residues. V lost 5 bases and J lost 3; bases outside the gene matches: 10. Germline V gene data show CDR1 as SGHRS and CDR2 as YFSETQ. CDR3 protein: CASSTGSGRMEETQYF. CDR3 coding DNA: TGCGCCAGCAGTACAGGTAGCGGGAGGATGGAAGAGACCCAGTACTTC. The variable domain in full, completed from reference TRBV5-1 and TRBJ2-5, reads KAGVTQTPRYLIKTRGQQVTLSCSPISGHRSVSWYQQTPGQGLQFLFEYFSETQRNKGNFPGRFSGRQFSNSRSEMNVSTLELGDSALYLCASSTGSGRMEETQYFGPGTRLLVL.

The rearrangement uses TRBV3-1 (or the pseudogene TRBV3-2) and TRBJ1-1, with D unclear. There are 14 residues in the CDR3. Trimming shortened V by 0 bases and J by 6 bases, and 11 bases separated the two germline ends. CDR1 LGHDT and CDR2 YNNKEL come from the germline V gene (reference sequence). The CDR3 here is CASSQEPGNAEAFF. CDR3 in DNA: TGTGCCAGCAGCCAAGAACCGGGAAACGCTGAAGCTTTCTTT.

The V call is TRBV4-1, the J call TRBJ2-5; 9 bases align to TRBD1. The CDR3 consists of 13 residues. In germline, CDR1 is MGHRA, CDR2 YSYEKL. Losses at the gene ends were 6 bases for V and 4 bases for J; bases not matched to a gene: 3. The CDR3 reads CASRQGAGETQYF. CDR3 sequence (DNA): TGCGCCAGCAGACAGGGGGCGGGAGAGACCCAGTACTTC.

The chain couples TRBV4-3 to TRBJ1-6; no definite D call. Trimming left V 1 base short and J 7 bases short, with 5 bases between. The CDR3 runs 13 residues. The germline V gene has CDR1 LGHNA and CDR2 YSLEER. As DNA, the CDR3 is TGCGCCAGCAGCCAAGCTAGGAATTCACCCCTCCACTTT. Its protein product is CASSQARNSPLHF.